This is a list of T cell receptor beta chains from one sample in a study of low-dose radiotherapy and immunotherapy resistance in tumors. TCRdb re-derived calls from the reads in MiXCR, one entry per CDR3 protein. The sample shows around 80,000 distinct CDR3 sequences, 15% to 20% of them seen only once. Sequencing used PBMCs, obtained after low-dose radiotherapy plus immunotherapy. These receptors were taken from a male donor with prostate cancer. Both conserved end residues are part of each CDR3. Fields, in order: V gene, J gene, D gene, clone size, CDR3 protein, CDR3 DNA. D genes are given only for firm matches. Some rows mark clone size as missing; the rest say once, few, many or name a class of expanded clone.

V: TRBV19
J: TRBJ1-5
D: NA
size: NA
CDR3: CASSIVAGEQPQHF
DNA: TGTGCCAGTAGTATAGTGGCAGGGGAGCAGCCCCAGCATTTT

V: TRBV5-4
J: TRBJ1-1
D: NA
size: many
CDR3: CASSYRNTEAFF
DNA: TGTGCCAGCAGCTACCGGAACACTGAAGCTTTCTTT

V: TRBV6-2/TRBV6-3
J: TRBJ1-5
D: NA
size: many
CDR3: CASSYDALGNQPQHF
DNA: TGTGCCAGCAGTTACGATGCTCTTGGCAATCAGCCCCAGCATTTT

V: TRBV3-1
J: TRBJ2-7
D: NA
size: NA
CDR3: CASSQGQPYEQYF
DNA: TGTGCCAGCAGCCAAGGACAGCCCTACGAGCAGTACTTC

V: TRBV27
J: TRBJ2-3
D: NA
size: many
CDR3: CASSLSLTTDTQYF
DNA: TGTGCCAGCAGTTTATCTCTCACCACAGATACGCAGTATTTT

V: TRBV19
J: TRBJ1-2
D: NA
size: many
CDR3: CASTRGSNYGYTF
DNA: TGTGCCAGTACTCGGGGTTCGAACTATGGCTACACCTTC

V: TRBV5-1
J: TRBJ2-2
D: NA
size: many
CDR3: CASSLSPGANTGELFF
DNA: TGCGCCAGCAGCTTGAGTCCCGGGGCTAACACCGGGGAGCTGTTTTTT

V: TRBV7-2
J: TRBJ2-1
D: NA
size: many
CDR3: CASSVNGGQRSSYNEQFF
DNA: TGTGCCAGCAGCGTTAACGGGGGTCAAAGAAGCTCCTACAATGAGCAGTTCTTC

V: TRBV3-1
J: TRBJ2-2
D: TRBD2
size: many
CDR3: CASSLIAGGELFF
DNA: TGTGCCAGCAGCCTTATAGCGGGCGGGGAGCTGTTTTTT

V: TRBV29-1
J: TRBJ2-1
D: NA
size: many
CDR3: CSVVPTSYNEQFF
DNA: TGCAGCGTTGTTCCAACCTCCTACAATGAGCAGTTCTTC

V: TRBV7-9
J: TRBJ2-1
D: NA
size: many
CDR3: CASSLRFTGSSYNEQFF
DNA: TGTGCCAGCAGCTTAAGGTTTACCGGGAGCTCCTACAATGAGCAGTTCTTC

V: TRBV3-1
J: TRBJ2-5
D: NA
size: many
CDR3: CASSQSPGTDQETQYF
DNA: TGTGCCAGCAGCCAATCCCCCGGGACGGACCAAGAGACCCAGTACTTC

V: TRBV14
J: TRBJ2-5
D: NA
size: many
CDR3: CASSQGAETQYF
DNA: TGTGCCAGCAGCCAAGGGGCAGAGACCCAGTACTTC